The 17 T cell receptor beta chains below all came from one sample that was sequenced in a study of blood T cells in healthy people across ages. Next came a second PCR, run for about 6 to 11 cycles, which used a sample-barcoded 5' primer along with a J-beta primer mix. TCRdb processed the 5' RACE reads anew with MiXCR; each CDR3 protein has one entry. The table shows over 600,000 distinct CDR3 sequences, with approximately 60% occurring only once. The specimen sequenced was blood. All receptors derive from a man aged 40-49 years in good health.

The chain's CDR3 is CSVEKGTPGANVLTF. The CDR3 region has the DNA TGCAGCGTTGAAAAAGGAACCCCTGGGGCCAACGTCCTGACTTTC. The rearrangement links TRBV29-1 to TRBJ2-6; unclear D gene. Trimming took off 2 bases at V and 2 bases at J, with 10 bases between the two ends. Germline V gene sequence: CDR1 SQVTM, CDR2 ANQGSEA. This CDR3 region has 15 residues. Full variable domain (rest looked up from reference TRBV29-1 and TRBJ2-6): SAVISQKPSRDICQRGTSLTIQCQVDSQVTMMFWYRQQPGQSLTLIATANQGSEATYESGFVIDKFPISRPNLTFSTLTVSNMSPEDSSIYLCSVEKGTPGANVLTFGAGSRLTVL.

This clonotype was found a few times. The chain couples TRBV12-3 or TRBV12-4 to TRBJ1-1; D not certain. Trimming left V 7 bases short and J 4 bases short, with 13 bases between. CDR3 length equals 13 residues. CDR3 protein: CASTPRSRTEAFF. The CDR3, as DNA: TGTGCCAGCACCCCCAGGTCGCGCACTGAAGCTTTCTTT.

The chain links TRBV15 to TRBJ1-2; no clear D gene. This CDR3 comprises 13 residues. Trimming shortened V by 5 bases and J by 4 bases, and 11 bases separated the two germline ends. Germline CDR1 is LNHNV and CDR2 is YYDKDF (reference sequence). DNA of the CDR3: TGTGCCACCAGCGATTTATATCCCTATGGCTACACCTTC. Protein product: CATSDLYPYGYTF.

This chain connects TRBV6-2 or TRBV6-3 to TRBJ1-1; D is uncertain. The germline V gene has CDR1 MNHEY and CDR2 SVGEGT. The V and J ends lost 2 bases and 4 bases respectively, with 8 bases between them. CDR3 length: 13 amino acids. In nucleotides, the CDR3 is TGTGCCAGCAGTTACGGGGTGAGCACTGAAGCTTTCTTT. Amino acids: CASSYGVSTEAFF.

This clonotype was counted only a few times. The rearrangement links TRBV5-1 to TRBJ1-2, with 9 bases fitting TRBD1. Germline CDR1 and CDR2: SGHRS and YFSETQ. J lost 6 bases, V lost 3 bases, and 9 bases had no gene match. The CDR3 extends over 15 amino acids. DNA for the CDR3: TGCGCCAGCAGCTCCGCCGGGACAGGGCGCGATGGCTACACCTTC. The encoded protein is CASSSAGTGRDGYTF.

The chain combines TRBV11-3 with TRBJ2-5; D is possibly TRBD1 (6 bases). V was trimmed by 5 bases and J by 4 bases, leaving 14 bases between them. The CDR3 consists of 14 residues. Germline-derived CDR1 and CDR2 are SGHNT and YENEEA. CDR3 nucleotides: TGTGCCAGCAGCCCCGGGACACTCGGAGAGACCCAGTACTTC. It translates to CASSPGTLGETQYF.

This chain joins TRBV28 and TRBJ2-7; TRBD1 matches at 11 bases. V gave up 8 bases and J gave up 3 bases; unmatched junction bases: 3. The CDR3 consists of 13 residues. CDR1 and CDR2 from the germline V gene are MDHEN and SYDVKM. The CDR3 nucleotides are TGTGCCAGCTGGACAGGGGGCGGCTACGAGCAGTACTTC. Its translation is CASWTGGGYEQYF. The full variable domain, in which reference TRBV28 and TRBJ2-7 provide the parts outside the CDR3, is DVKVTQSSRYLVKRTGEKVFLECVQDMDHENMFWYRQDPGLGLRLIYFSYDVKMKEKGDIPEGYSVSREKKERFSLILESASTNQTSMYLCASWTGGGYEQYFGPGTRLTVT.

DNA for the CDR3: TGCAGTGCTAGACCGCTCAGACGAGACAGAACAGGGATGGAGGTAGTGGAGACCCAGTACTTC. Residues: CSARPLRRDRTGMEVVETQYF. The rearrangement joins TRBV20-1 to TRBJ2-7, with D tentatively TRBD1 (6 bases). The DNA matches TRBJ2-5 better at its end, which makes the J call doubtful. Germline V gene data show CDR1 as DFQATT and CDR2 as SNEGSKA (reference sequence). This CDR3 spans 21 amino acids.

V usage is TRBV12-3 or TRBV12-4 and J usage is TRBJ1-4; D is unclear. The V end was cut by 6 bases, the J end by 8 bases, with 7 bases between. This CDR3 contains 11 residues. In DNA, the CDR3 is TGTGCCAGCAGAAGCAGCGAAAAACTGTTTTTT. As protein: CASRSSEKLFF.

V usage is TRBV12-3 or TRBV12-4 and J usage is TRBJ2-5, with D possibly being TRBD1 or TRBD2 (5 bases each). The J call may be incorrect, as the DNA end agrees better with TRBJ2-7. The CDR3 totals 13 residues. CDR3: CASSLGDLYEQYF. The CDR3 DNA sequence: TGTGCCAGCAGTTTAGGGGACCTCTACGAGCAGTACTTC.

V gene TRBV9 combines with J gene TRBJ2-5; D unresolved. CDR1 SGDLS and CDR2 YYNGEE come from the germline V gene. The V end lost 5 bases, the J end lost 3 bases, and 11 bases lay between the germline ends. The CDR3 is 13 residues long. CDR3 amino acids: CASRAASEETQYF. Here the CDR3 DNA reads TGTGCCAGCAGGGCGGCCTCCGAAGAGACCCAGTACTTC.

A few counts support this clonotype. J is TRBJ2-5 and V is TRBV3-1; D remains ambiguous. Per germline, CDR1 LGHDT and CDR2 YNNKEL (reference sequence). The V and J ends lost 1 base and 0 bases respectively, with 9 bases between them. The CDR3 loop spans 15 amino acids. In DNA form, the CDR3 reads TGTGCCAGCAGCCAAGTCCCGACGGACCAAGAGACCCAGTACTTC. Translation gives CASSQVPTDQETQYF.

This clonotype was seen more than once but under ten times. The rearrangement links TRBV27 to TRBJ2-3; possible D gene TRBD2, 7 bases. Germline CDR1 is MNHEY and CDR2 is SMNVEV (reference sequence). Trimming took off 6 bases at V and 0 bases at J, with 10 bases between the two ends. This CDR3 is built from 14 residues. DNA for the CDR3: TGTGCCAGCAGGCGGGGGCGTAGCACAGATACGCAGTATTTT. It specifies CASRRGRSTDTQYF.

This rearrangement joins TRBV7-9 to TRBJ2-7; tentatively, D is TRBD2 (7 bases). From germline, CDR1 is SEHNR and CDR2 FQNEAQ (reference sequence). V shed 4 bases and J shed 5 bases, with 21 bases lying between them. The CDR3 loop spans 16 amino acids. The CDR3 reads CASSSVPGGLRNEQYF. The CDR3 coding sequence is TGTGCCAGCAGCTCCGTGCCCGGGGGGCTTAGGAACGAGCAGTACTTC. Supplemented by reference TRBV7-9 and TRBJ2-7, the full variable domain reads DTGVSQNPRHKITKRGQNVTFRCDPISEHNRLYWYRQTLGQGPEFLTYFQNEAQLEKSRLLSDRFSAERPKGSFSTLEIQRTEQGDSAMYLCASSSVPGGLRNEQYFGPGTRLTVT.

The rearrangement joins TRBV4-2 to TRBJ2-5, with D hard to call. The CDR3 is made up of 14 amino acids. CDR1 LGHNA and CDR2 YNFKEQ come from the germline V gene. Trimming stripped 1 base from V and 3 bases from J, with 9 bases between. CDR3 sequence (DNA): TGTGCCAGCAGCCAAGGCCTTGAGGAAGAGACCCAGTACTTC. Protein: CASSQGLEEETQYF.

This chain links TRBV7-2 with TRBJ2-3; D unresolved. This CDR3 is 14 amino acids long. The V gene lost 3 bases and the J gene lost 6 bases, with 13 bases spanning the gap. Germline lookup yields CDR1 SGHTA and CDR2 FQGNSA. The CDR3 here is CASSFGVEEDTQYF. In nucleotides, the CDR3 is TGTGCCAGCAGCTTCGGTGTGGAAGAGGATACGCAGTATTTT.

The chain links TRBV29-1 to TRBJ2-5; TRBD1 matches 7 bases. Germline V CDR1 and CDR2: SQVTM, ANQGSEA. Unmatched junction bases numbered 5, after V lost 7 bases and J lost 3 bases. This CDR3 contains 12 residues. The CDR3 here is CSERDSEETQYF. CDR3 nucleotides: TGCAGCGAAAGGGACAGTGAAGAGACCCAGTACTTC.